The 3 T cell receptor beta chains below were found in one sample sequenced in a study of cytomegalovirus exposure and HLA in healthy donors. PCR involved 60 Vbeta and 13 Jbeta primers. TCRdb keeps only in-frame clones here, not all; method: immunoSEQ multiplex PCR. The top ten clones hold less than 2% of a sample with some 190,000 clones, around 80% of them seen once. Sequenced input: PBMCs. The receptor set was obtained from a man aged 40-49 years in good health and CMV-seronegative.

This chain uses TRBV11-2 with TRBJ2-7; 9 nucleotides align to TRBD2. Germline assignment: CDR1 SGHAT and CDR2 FQNNGV. There are 15 residues in the CDR3. Trimming removed 4 bases from V and 1 base from J; junction bases left unmatched: 5. The DNA of the CDR3 is TGTGCCAGCAGCTCGACCCTAGCGGGGTCCTACGAGCAGTACTTC. It is translated as CASSSTLAGSYEQYF.

The J gene is TRBJ1-1, the V gene TRBV19; D uncertain. V lost 4 bases and J lost 1, with 13 bases in between. The CDR3 totals 15 residues. The germline gives CDR1 LNHDA, CDR2 SQIVND (reference sequence). CDR3 bases: TGTGCCAGTAGTAGTCCGTCCCCCCCGAACACTGAAGCTTTCTTT. Protein sequence: CASSSPSPPNTEAFF.

There are a few counts of this clone. The V gene is TRBV11-2, the J gene TRBJ2-1; TRBD1 aligns across 11 bases. V lost 2 bases and J lost 2; bases outside the gene matches: 8. Germline CDR1 reads SGHAT; CDR2 reads FQNNGV. The CDR3 has 18 residues. In DNA, the CDR3 is TGTGCCAGCAGCTTAAAAGGGGGGGGACAGGGGGCCTACAATGAGCAGTTCTTC. Its protein is CASSLKGGGQGAYNEQFF.